A selection of T cell receptor beta chains follows, all from one sample in a study of regulatory T cells in long-lasting Graves disease. TCRdb called the multiplex PCR reads again in MiXCR, with one record for every CDR3 protein. The sample includes about 420,000 distinct CDR3 sequences, over 15% of them seen just once. The sample was also linked to a second study, of T cells in Graves' hyperthyroidism and ophthalmopathy.

The source material was peripheral blood mononuclear cells (PBMCs), sampled at new diagnosis, from a patient treated with antithyroid drugs. These receptors were obtained from a woman aged 18-29 years with Graves disease. The CDR3 runs from the conserved cysteine through the conserved F or W. The order of the fields is CDR3 protein, CDR3 DNA, J gene, V gene, D gene, clone size. The D gene is left open where the match is weak. A row's size may be missing; if present it is once, few, many or a size class.

CASSSHLERNTIYF,TGTGCCAGCTCCTCCCACCTCGAACGAAACACCATATATTTT,TRBJ1-3,TRBV2,.,.
CASSFRSGTGSYGYTF,TGTGCCAGCAGCTTTAGATCCGGGACAGGGTCCTATGGCTACACCTTC,TRBJ1-2,TRBV11-2,TRBD1,.
CATSAGQREREQYF,TGTGCCACCAGTGCGGGACAGAGGGAGCGCGAGCAGTACTTC,TRBJ2-7,TRBV24-1,TRBD1,few
CASSPRLGGSYNEQFF,TGTGCCAGCAGTCCAAGACTAGGTGGCTCCTACAATGAGCAGTTCTTC,TRBJ2-1,TRBV27,.,many
CASSQITGGRTEAFF,TGTGCCAGCAGCCAAATAACAGGGGGCCGAACTGAAGCTTTCTTT,TRBJ1-1,TRBV14,TRBD1,few
CATSRDPLTPWLSYNEQFF,TGTGCCACCAGCAGAGATCCGCTGACGCCTTGGTTATCCTACAATGAGCAGTTCTTC,TRBJ2-1,TRBV15,.,many
CSARARGFYEQYF,TGCAGTGCTAGAGCCAGGGGGTTCTACGAGCAGTACTTC,TRBJ2-7,TRBV20-1,TRBD1,.
CASSQERGLARGTDTQYF,TGTGCCAGCAGCCAAGAAAGAGGACTAGCGAGAGGGACAGATACGCAGTATTTT,TRBJ2-3,TRBV14,TRBD2,.
CSATGGRAAYEQYF,TGCAGTGCTACTGGAGGGCGGGCGGCCTACGAGCAGTACTTC,TRBJ2-7,TRBV20-1,.,.
CSGTSGRGEQYF,TGCAGCGGGACTAGCGGGAGAGGTGAGCAGTACTTC,TRBJ2-7,TRBV29-1,TRBD2,many
CASSFMTGKGTYNEQFF,TGTGCCAGCAGTTTTATGACAGGTAAAGGGACTTACAATGAGCAGTTCTTC,TRBJ2-1,TRBV28,.,many
CATRTSGRVDEQFF,TGTGCCACCAGAACTAGCGGGAGAGTGGATGAGCAGTTCTTC,TRBJ2-1,TRBV24-1,TRBD2,many
CASSQEGGQGDEQYF,TGTGCCAGCAGCCAAGAGGGTGGACAGGGCGACGAGCAGTACTTC,TRBJ2-7,TRBV3-1,TRBD1,.
CASTRGLAGGEQFF,TGTGCCAGCACACGAGGGCTAGCGGGAGGTGAGCAGTTCTTC,TRBJ2-1,TRBV27,TRBD2,.
CSASLRDRGTDTQYF,TGCAGTGCTAGCCTTAGGGACAGGGGCACAGATACGCAGTATTTT,TRBJ2-3,TRBV20-1,TRBD1,many
CAISDKSRDGAWSSYEQYF,TGTGCCATCAGTGATAAGAGTAGGGACGGCGCATGGAGCTCCTACGAGCAGTACTTC,TRBJ2-7,TRBV10-3,.,many
CASARGRTEAFF,TGTGCTAGTGCCCGAGGCAGAACTGAAGCTTTCTTT,TRBJ1-1,TRBV12-5,.,.
CASSNFGTNSYEQYF,TGTGCCAGTAGCAACTTCGGGACAAATTCCTACGAGCAGTACTTC,TRBJ2-7,TRBV19,.,.
CASRETGTGTEAFF,TGTGCCAGCAGGGAAACAGGGACCGGCACTGAAGCTTTCTTT,TRBJ1-1,TRBV25-1,.,.
CASSSDLANEQFF,TGTGCCAGCAGCTCGGATCTAGCGAATGAGCAGTTCTTC,TRBJ2-1,TRBV7-6,.,many
CASSYLEANTGELFF,TGTGCCAGCAGTTATCTGGAGGCGAACACCGGGGAGCTGTTTTTT,TRBJ2-2,TRBV6-2/TRBV6-3,.,.
CASSLAGATKNIQYF,TGTGCCAGCAGTTTAGCGGGAGCCACCAAAAACATTCAGTACTTC,TRBJ2-4,TRBV3-1,TRBD2,many
CASSKAVLAYNEQFF,TGTGCCAGTAGTAAGGCCGTTTTGGCCTACAATGAGCAGTTCTTC,TRBJ2-1,TRBV19,.,.
CASSSRGWVASDSYEQYF,TGTGCCAGCAGTTCCCGAGGATGGGTGGCTAGCGACTCCTACGAGCAGTACTTC,TRBJ2-7,TRBV27,.,many
CAITQWGTQETQYF,TGTGCCATCACCCAGTGGGGGACCCAAGAGACCCAGTACTTC,TRBJ2-5,TRBV10-3,.,many
CASSYSGRNSPLHF,TGTGCCAGCAGTTACTCGGGACGGAATTCACCCCTCCACTTT,TRBJ1-6,TRBV6-6,.,.
CASSLGWGRGDQPQHF,TGTGCCAGCAGCTTAGGCTGGGGAAGGGGAGATCAGCCCCAGCATTTT,TRBJ1-5,TRBV13,.,few
CASSVFAGETQYF,TGTGCCAGCAGTGTCTTCGCCGGGGAGACCCAGTACTTC,TRBJ2-5,TRBV25-1,.,.
CASSPIIQREGGTDTQYF,TGTGCCAGCTCACCAATAATTCAGCGGGAGGGCGGCACAGATACGCAGTATTTT,TRBJ2-3,TRBV18,TRBD2,.
CASSHTSGRGYNEQFF,TGTGCCAGCAGCCACACTAGCGGGAGGGGTTACAATGAGCAGTTCTTC,TRBJ2-1,TRBV3-1,TRBD2,.
CASSLSLAVQAKNIQYF,TGTGCCAGCAGTTTATCTCTAGCGGTCCAGGCCAAAAACATTCAGTACTTC,TRBJ2-4,TRBV12-3/TRBV12-4,TRBD2,once
CASSLSGLASFHSYEQYF,TGTGCCAGCAGCTTATCGGGACTAGCTTCGTTTCACTCCTACGAGCAGTACTTC,TRBJ2-7,TRBV11-2,TRBD2,many
CASSLGGFPAKNIQYF,TGTGCCAGCAGTTTAGGGGGCTTCCCAGCCAAAAACATTCAGTACTTC,TRBJ2-4,TRBV28,.,many
CASSLWAGGKTEAFF,TGTGCCAGCAGTTTATGGGCAGGGGGTAAGACTGAAGCTTTCTTT,TRBJ1-1,TRBV12-3/TRBV12-4,TRBD1,many
CASSASGRTDTQYF,TGTGCCAGCAGCGCGAGCGGGAGGACAGATACGCAGTATTTT,TRBJ2-3,TRBV7-9,TRBD2,many
CASSFSPDRENTGELFF,TGTGCCAGCAGCTTTTCACCCGACAGGGAGAACACCGGGGAGCTGTTTTTT,TRBJ2-2,TRBV5-4,TRBD1,few
CASSGALAGELFF,TGTGCCAGCAGCGGCGCTCTAGCCGGGGAGCTGTTTTTT,TRBJ2-2,TRBV5-6,.,few
CASSLGQGQNIQYF,TGTGCCAGCAGCTTAGGACAGGGGCAAAACATTCAGTACTTC,TRBJ2-4,TRBV7-6,TRBD1,.
CASSLGGATQYF,TGTGCCAGCAGTTTGGGCGGTGCGACCCAGTACTTC,TRBJ2-5,TRBV28,.,many
CSARTGQTNMNTEAFF,TGCAGTGCTAGAACAGGACAGACTAACATGAACACTGAAGCTTTCTTT,TRBJ1-1,TRBV20-1,.,many
CASGTTGEKLFF,TGTGCCAGCGGGACGACGGGTGAAAAACTGTTTTTT,TRBJ1-4,TRBV28,.,many
CASSVPGGISYEQYF,TGTGCCAGCAGCGTACCGGGGGGCATATCCTACGAGCAGTACTTC,TRBJ2-7,TRBV11-2,.,few
CASTEGQGVYEQFF,TGTGCCAGCACTGAAGGACAGGGGGTGTATGAGCAGTTCTTC,TRBJ2-1,TRBV27,TRBD1,.
CATSSGLASADTQYF,TGTGCCACCAGCAGTGGGCTGGCCAGCGCAGATACGCAGTATTTT,TRBJ2-3,TRBV15,.,many
CASAGQPGETQYF,TGTGCTAGTGCCGGACAGCCGGGGGAGACCCAGTACTTC,TRBJ2-5,TRBV12-5,.,.
CASSKTGYYGYTF,TGTGCCAGCAGCAAGACAGGCTACTATGGCTACACCTTC,TRBJ1-2,TRBV6-1,.,once
CASSRYRGMNTEAFF,TGTGCCAGCAGTCGTTACAGGGGCATGAACACTGAAGCTTTCTTT,TRBJ1-1,TRBV28,TRBD1,few
CSARDLHIQETQYF,TGCAGTGCTAGAGATCTACACATCCAAGAGACCCAGTACTTC,TRBJ2-5,TRBV20-1,.,few